Reported below is one TCR beta chain. This CDR3 spans 18 amino acids. The J segment lost 3 bases and the V segment lost 3 bases, leaving 12 bases of the junction unmatched. CDR1 LNHNV and CDR2 YYDKDF come from the germline V gene (reference sequence). This record belongs to a study of control samples from healthy donors and cancer patients. TCRdb's table, derived via immunoSEQ multiplex PCR, lists solely in-frame clones and lacks some. The sample holds about 130,000 clones, roughly 92% seen once. The sample consisted of PBMCs. The TCR sequence derives from an elderly man with head and neck cancer. The rearrangement joins TRBV15 to TRBJ2-1; 9 nucleotides agree with TRBD2. The chain's CDR3 is CATSRSLTSGGVYNEQFF. CDR3 bases: TGTGCCACCAGCAGGTCCTTGACTAGCGGAGGGGTCTACAATGAGCAGTTCTTC. Variable domain in full (rest from reference TRBV15 and TRBJ2-1): DAMVIQNPRYQVTQFGKPVTLSCSQTLNHNVMYWYQQKSSQAPKLLFHYYDKDFNNEADTPDNFQSRRPNTSFCFLDIRSPGLGDTAMYLCATSRSLTSGGVYNEQFFGPGTRLTVL.